Listed below are T cell receptor beta chains from one sample, sequenced in a study of CD8 T cells in Susac syndrome. TCRdb re-called the immunoSEQ multiplex PCR reads with MiXCR, one entry per CDR3 protein. This table holds approximately 230,000 distinct CDR3 sequences, 93% found once. The sample was CD4+ T cells from PBMCs. These TCRs come from a human donor with multiple sclerosis. The CDR3 runs from the conserved cysteine through the conserved F or W. A D gene is named only where the DNA matches it firmly. Clone size is stated in some rows and not others, as once, few, many or a class when expanded.

d_gene: -; v_gene: TRBV25-1; j_gene: TRBJ1-1; abundance: -; CDR3nt: TGTGCCAGCAGTGGATCCCCACCTGGGGATGGGACTGAAGCTTTCTTT; CDR3aa: CASSGSPPGDGTEAFF
d_gene: -; v_gene: TRBV5-1; j_gene: TRBJ2-5; abundance: -; CDR3nt: TGCGCCAGCAGCTTTATGGGCCAAGAGACCCAGTACTTC; CDR3aa: CASSFMGQETQYF
d_gene: TRBD2; v_gene: TRBV15; j_gene: TRBJ2-2; abundance: once; CDR3nt: TGTGCCACCAGCACGGGACTAGCGGGGGCAAACACCGGGGAGCTGTTTTTT; CDR3aa: CATSTGLAGANTGELFF
d_gene: -; v_gene: TRBV5-4; j_gene: TRBJ1-2; abundance: -; CDR3nt: TGTGCCAGCAGCTCGCCCAACCCCGGTGTCTATGGCTACACCTTC; CDR3aa: CASSSPNPGVYGYTF
d_gene: TRBD1; v_gene: TRBV4-1; j_gene: TRBJ1-1; abundance: -; CDR3nt: TGCGCCAGCAGCCACCGACAGGGTATAGACACTGAAGCTTTCTTT; CDR3aa: CASSHRQGIDTEAFF
d_gene: -; v_gene: TRBV12-3/TRBV12-4; j_gene: TRBJ2-5; abundance: -; CDR3nt: TGTGCCAGCAGAATCTCAGACAGTCAAGAGACCCAGTACTTC; CDR3aa: CASRISDSQETQYF
d_gene: -; v_gene: TRBV21-1; j_gene: TRBJ2-7; abundance: once; CDR3nt: TGTGCCAGCAGCCGGGGACAAGGGACGTCCTACGAGCAGTACTTC; CDR3aa: CASSRGQGTSYEQYF
d_gene: TRBD2; v_gene: TRBV5-6; j_gene: TRBJ2-4; abundance: -; CDR3nt: TGTGCCAGCAGCCTAGGGGGACTAGCGGGAGGGGTTCCGAACATTCAGTACTTC; CDR3aa: CASSLGGLAGGVPNIQYF
d_gene: TRBD1; v_gene: TRBV3-1; j_gene: TRBJ2-5; abundance: -; CDR3nt: TGTGCCAGCAGCCAAAGGACAGGCGCCTGGACCCAACAAGAGACCCAGTACTTC; CDR3aa: CASSQRTGAWTQQETQYF
d_gene: -; v_gene: TRBV29-1; j_gene: TRBJ1-1; abundance: -; CDR3nt: TGCAGCGCCGGGTCCGGGGGCACTGAAGCTTTCTTT; CDR3aa: CSAGSGGTEAFF
d_gene: TRBD1; v_gene: TRBV7-2; j_gene: TRBJ2-3; abundance: -; CDR3nt: TGTGCCAGCAGCCAAAGGACAGGGAAGACAGATACGCAGTATTTT; CDR3aa: CASSQRTGKTDTQYF
d_gene: -; v_gene: TRBV20-1; j_gene: TRBJ2-7; abundance: -; CDR3nt: TGCAGTGCTAGAACTCAGGGCGAGCAGTACTTC; CDR3aa: CSARTQGEQYF
d_gene: -; v_gene: TRBV7-9; j_gene: TRBJ1-2; abundance: -; CDR3nt: TGTGCCAGCAGCTTACCCCAGGGAGGTGGCTACACCTTC; CDR3aa: CASSLPQGGGYTF
d_gene: TRBD2; v_gene: TRBV4-1; j_gene: TRBJ2-3; abundance: once; CDR3nt: TGCGCCAGCAGCCAGACGGGACTAGCGGGCGGCACAGATACGCAGTATTTT; CDR3aa: CASSQTGLAGGTDTQYF
d_gene: TRBD2; v_gene: TRBV9; j_gene: TRBJ2-3; abundance: -; CDR3nt: TGTGCCAGCAGCGTCTCGCGGGAGCGGGGAGATACGCAGTATTTT; CDR3aa: CASSVSRERGDTQYF
d_gene: -; v_gene: TRBV19; j_gene: TRBJ1-4; abundance: -; CDR3nt: TGTGCCAGTAGTATACCCGAAAAACTGTTTTTT; CDR3aa: CASSIPEKLFF
d_gene: -; v_gene: TRBV2; j_gene: TRBJ2-1; abundance: -; CDR3nt: TGTGCCAGCAGTGACCCGTCGGGAGTTCAGGACAATGAGCAGTTCTTC; CDR3aa: CASSDPSGVQDNEQFF